One TCR beta chain is described in this entry. Its matching antigen is unknown. V shed 2 bases and J shed 1 base, with 5 bases lying between them. The V gene's germline CDR1 is MNHEY and CDR2 SVGEGT. This CDR3 spans 13 amino acids. This sample is part of a study of response to subunit inactivated influenza vaccine. TCRdb used MiXCR to reprocess the RT-PCR reads, holding one entry per CDR3 protein. The sample carries about 700,000 distinct CDR3 sequences, roughly 13% recorded once. Study-level points and caveats: The study's authors posited that every seasonal influenza vaccination enlists few new T cells.

The chain carries TRBV6-2 or TRBV6-3 and TRBJ1-1; D is undetermined. This receptor was taken from a man aged 50 to 60 who received an inactivated influenza vaccine. The sequences come from PBMCs from blood, collected roughly 2 weeks before vaccination. The CDR3 DNA is TGTGCCAGCAGTTACCGGTCGAACACTGAAGCTTTCTTT. As protein: CASSYRSNTEAFF.